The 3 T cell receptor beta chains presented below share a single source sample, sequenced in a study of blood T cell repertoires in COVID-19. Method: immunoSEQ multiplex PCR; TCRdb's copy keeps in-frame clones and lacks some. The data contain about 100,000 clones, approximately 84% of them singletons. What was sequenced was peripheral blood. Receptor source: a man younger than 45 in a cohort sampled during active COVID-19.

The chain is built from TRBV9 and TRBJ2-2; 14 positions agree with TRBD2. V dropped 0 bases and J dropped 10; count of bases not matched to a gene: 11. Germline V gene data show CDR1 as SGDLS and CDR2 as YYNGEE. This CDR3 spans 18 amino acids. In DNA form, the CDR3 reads TGTGCCAGCAGCGTAGTTGGCGGACTAGCGGGGGGTGGTGCGGAGCTGTTTTTT. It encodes CASSVVGGLAGGGAELFF.

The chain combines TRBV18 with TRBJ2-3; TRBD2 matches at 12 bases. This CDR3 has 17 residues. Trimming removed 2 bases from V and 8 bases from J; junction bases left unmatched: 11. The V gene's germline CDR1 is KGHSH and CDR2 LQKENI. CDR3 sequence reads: CASSPSPPSGGAATQYF. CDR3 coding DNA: TGTGCCAGCTCACCAAGTCCGCCTAGCGGGGGGGCCGCTACGCAGTATTTT.

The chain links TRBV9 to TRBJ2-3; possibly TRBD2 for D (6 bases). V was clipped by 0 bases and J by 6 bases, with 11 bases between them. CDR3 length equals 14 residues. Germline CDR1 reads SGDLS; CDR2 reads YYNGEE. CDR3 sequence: CASSVDGGVDTQYF. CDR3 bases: TGTGCCAGCAGCGTAGATGGAGGGGTTGATACGCAGTATTTT.